The sequence of this T cell receptor beta chain was determined in a study of T cells in Graves' hyperthyroidism and ophthalmopathy. RNA transcripts gave rise to amplified TCR beta CDR3 regions. The primer set for the first-round RT-PCR of the TCR CDR3 was HTBI. TCRdb reprocessed the multiplex PCR reads via MiXCR and lists one record per CDR3 protein. There are 700,000 or so distinct CDR3 sequences in the sample; roughly 17% occur only once, and approximately 8.4% lies in the top ten. The sample holds a few counts of this clonotype. Antigen unknown. The CDR3 spans 16 residues. V shed 6 bases and J shed 3 bases, with 24 bases lying between them. Per germline, CDR1 DFQATT and CDR2 SNEGSKA (reference sequence). Study results and limitations: Most thyroid clonotypes expanded above 0.001 appeared in blood too.

An absence of ophthalmopathy progression within 18 months meant stable Graves' hyperthyroidism. The receptor's source is a man aged 18 to 30 with Graves' hyperthyroidism. Material: blood. The rearrangement links TRBV20-1 to TRBJ2-7; tentatively, D is TRBD2 (7 bases). The CDR3 DNA is TGCAGTGCCCCAGGGGAGGGCTCACGGGGGGACTACGAGCAGTACTTC. It translates to CSAPGEGSRGDYEQYF.